The sequence of this TCR beta chain was determined in a study of control samples from healthy donors and cancer patients. Assay: immunoSEQ multiplex PCR; the TCRdb copy retains only in-frame clones and omits some. The repertoire includes over 100,000 clones, 92% of them detected once, and about 2.5% sits in the top ten. V gave up 0 bases and J gave up 4 bases; unmatched junction bases: 7. The CDR3 sequence is 17 residues long. CDR1 is SGHRS, CDR2 YFSETQ, per germline. The rearrangement links TRBV5-1 to TRBJ2-2, with 9 nucleotides matching TRBD2. The specimen was blood. The clonotype originates from a woman under 30 in good health. The CDR3 is CASSLVKSSGSTGELFF. The CDR3 nucleotides are TGCGCCAGCAGCTTGGTAAAAAGTAGCGGGAGCACCGGGGAGCTGTTTTTT.